The following is a TCR beta chain sequence with its context. Antigen: not known. Germline-derived CDR1 and CDR2 are MNHEY and SVGAGI. The J segment lost 6 bases and the V segment lost 0 bases, leaving 16 bases of the junction unmatched. CDR3 size: 20 residues. This sample stems from a study of blood T cells in healthy people across ages. Study-level background: Per every two T cells, about one barcoded beta molecule was captured by template switching. Whole-study findings and limits: Lack of knowledge of donor CMV status possibly confounded expanded clonotype changes. The recorded TCR beta diversity per million T cells decreased in a roughly linear manner with age.

PCR was performed a second time for roughly 7 to 12 cycles using a sample-barcoded 5' primer and a J-beta primer mix. TCRdb called the 5' RACE reads again in MiXCR, with one record for every CDR3 protein. The sample lists about 1.7 million distinct CDR3 sequences, 28% occurring once. The clonotype comes from a woman younger than 45 in good health. The chain is built from TRBV6-5 and TRBJ2-4, with TRBD2 matching over 11 bases. Sequencing used blood. CDR3 DNA sequence: TGTGCCAGCAGTTACTCGAATACTGGGGCTAGCGGGAGGAAGGGAAACATTCAGTACTTC. Translated, it gives CASSYSNTGASGRKGNIQYF.